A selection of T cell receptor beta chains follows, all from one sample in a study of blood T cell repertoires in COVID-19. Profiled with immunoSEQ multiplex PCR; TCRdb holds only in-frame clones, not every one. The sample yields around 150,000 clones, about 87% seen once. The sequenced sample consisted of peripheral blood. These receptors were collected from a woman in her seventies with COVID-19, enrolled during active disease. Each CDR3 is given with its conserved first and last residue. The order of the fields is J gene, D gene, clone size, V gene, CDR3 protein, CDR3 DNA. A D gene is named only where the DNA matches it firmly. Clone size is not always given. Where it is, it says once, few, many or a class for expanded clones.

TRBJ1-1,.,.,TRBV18,CASSPPTPNTEAFF,TGTGCCAGCTCACCACCGACACCGAACACTGAAGCTTTCTTT
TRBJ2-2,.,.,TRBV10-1,CASSGGIGELFF,TGCGCCAGCAGTGGAGGTATAGGGGAGCTGTTTTTT
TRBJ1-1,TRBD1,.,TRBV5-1,CASSSTGTGNTEAFF,TGCGCCAGCAGCTCGACCGGGACAGGGAACACTGAAGCTTTCTTT
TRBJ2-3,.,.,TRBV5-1,CASSFTPQGTDTQYF,TGCGCCAGCAGCTTTACGCCCCAGGGCACAGATACGCAGTATTTT
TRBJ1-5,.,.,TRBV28,CASSKGGDNQPQHF,TGTGCCAGCAGCAAAGGGGGAGACAATCAGCCCCAGCATTTT
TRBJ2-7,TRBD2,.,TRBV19,CASSISRGILYEQYF,TGTGCCAGTAGTATTTCGCGGGGGATCCTCTACGAGCAGTACTTC
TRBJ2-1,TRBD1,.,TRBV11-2,CASSTRTGGDEQFF,TGTGCCAGCAGCACCCGGACAGGGGGGGATGAGCAGTTCTTC
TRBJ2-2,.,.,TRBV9,CASSVVDRSNTGELFF,TGTGCCAGCAGCGTAGTAGATCGCTCGAACACCGGGGAGCTGTTTTTT
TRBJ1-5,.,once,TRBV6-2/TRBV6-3,CASSFQGGQPQHF,TGTGCCAGCAGTTTTCAAGGAGGTCAGCCCCAGCATTTT
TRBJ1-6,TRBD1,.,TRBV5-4,CASSFGTGGNSPLHF,TGTGCCAGCAGCTTCGGGACAGGGGGGAATTCACCCCTCCACTTT
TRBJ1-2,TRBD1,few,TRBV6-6,CASSDRGPRGYTF,TGTGCCAGCAGTGACAGGGGGCCAAGGGGCTACACCTTC
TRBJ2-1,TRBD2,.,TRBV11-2,CASSQTSGGYNEQFF,TGTGCCAGCAGCCAGACTAGCGGGGGGTACAATGAGCAGTTCTTC
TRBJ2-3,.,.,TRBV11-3,CASSLGGVTDTQYF,TGTGCCAGCAGCTTAGGGGGAGTCACAGATACGCAGTATTTT
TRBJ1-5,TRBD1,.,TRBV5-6,CASSKGDREFGQPQHF,TGTGCCAGCAGCAAAGGGGACAGGGAGTTTGGACAGCCCCAGCATTTT
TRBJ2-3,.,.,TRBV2,CASSRTVTSTDTQYF,TGTGCCAGCAGTAGGACAGTTACTAGCACAGATACGCAGTATTTT
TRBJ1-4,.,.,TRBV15,CATSRRQAEKLFF,TGTGCCACCAGCAGAAGACAGGCGGAAAAACTGTTTTTT
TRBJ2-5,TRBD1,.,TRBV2,CASSEGQLYQETQYF,TGTGCCAGCAGTGAGGGACAGCTGTACCAAGAGACCCAGTACTTC
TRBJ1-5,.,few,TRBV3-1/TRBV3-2,CASSQDLEGMDQPQHF,TGTGCCAGCAGCCAAGATTTGGAGGGGATGGATCAGCCCCAGCATTTT
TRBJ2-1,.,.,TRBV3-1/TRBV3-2,CASSQDAGAGENEQFF,TGTGCCAGCAGCCAAGATGCGGGGGCGGGGGAGAATGAGCAGTTCTTC
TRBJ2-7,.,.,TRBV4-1,CASSEKGWESYEQYF,TGCGCCAGCAGCGAAAAGGGGTGGGAATCCTACGAGCAGTACTTC
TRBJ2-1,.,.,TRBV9,CASSRGGSEQFF,TGTGCCAGCAGTAGGGGGGGCAGTGAGCAGTTCTTC
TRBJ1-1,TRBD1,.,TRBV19,CASTTTGYNTEAFF,TGTGCCAGCACCACGACAGGGTATAACACTGAAGCTTTCTTT
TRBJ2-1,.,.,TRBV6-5,CASSWERRGEQFF,TGTGCCAGCAGTTGGGAGAGGAGGGGTGAGCAGTTCTTC
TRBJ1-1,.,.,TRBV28,CASRSRVWTFTEAFF,TGTGCCAGCAGATCCAGGGTTTGGACCTTCACTGAAGCTTTCTTT
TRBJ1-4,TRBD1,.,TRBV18,CASSNGQDNEKLFF,TGTGCCAGCTCAAACGGACAGGATAATGAAAAACTGTTTTTT
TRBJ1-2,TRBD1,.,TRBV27,CASSLDPLGTDRYGYTF,TGTGCCAGCAGTTTAGATCCCCTCGGGACAGACCGCTATGGCTACACCTTC
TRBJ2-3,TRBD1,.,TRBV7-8,CASSLGTGGRIGTDTQYF,TGTGCCAGCAGCTTAGGGACAGGGGGTAGAATTGGTACAGATACGCAGTATTTT
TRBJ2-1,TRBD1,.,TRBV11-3,CASSYTGGSYNEQFF,TGTGCCAGCAGTTATACAGGGGGATCCTACAATGAGCAGTTCTTC
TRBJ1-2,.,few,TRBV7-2,CASSLAVTSDGYTF,TGTGCCAGCAGCTTAGCGGTAACATCCGATGGCTACACCTTC
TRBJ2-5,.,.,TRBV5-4,CASSLWTVHQETQYF,TGTGCCAGCAGCTTGTGGACAGTCCACCAAGAGACCCAGTACTTC
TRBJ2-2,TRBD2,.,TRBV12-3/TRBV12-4,CASSLGGAGPLFF,TGTGCCAGCAGTCTCGGGGGGGCTGGACCGCTGTTTTTT
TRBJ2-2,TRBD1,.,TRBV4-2,CASSQDGDSTSQTGELFF,TGTGCCAGCAGCCAAGATGGGGACAGTACGTCTCAGACCGGGGAGCTGTTTTTT
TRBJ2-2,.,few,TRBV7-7,CASRRGLNTGELFF,TGTGCTAGCAGGCGGGGCTTAAACACCGGGGAGCTGTTTTTT
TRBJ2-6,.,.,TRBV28,CASRPTGYSGANVLTF,TGTGCCAGCAGGCCGACGGGTTACTCTGGGGCCAACGTCCTGACTTTC
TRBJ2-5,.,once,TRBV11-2,CASSFRETQYF,TGTGCCAGCAGCTTCCGGGAGACCCAGTACTTC
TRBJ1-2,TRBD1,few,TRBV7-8,CASSFRDRNYGYTF,TGTGCCAGCAGCTTCAGGGACAGGAACTATGGCTACACCTTC
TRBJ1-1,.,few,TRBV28,CASSLIPDTEAFF,TGTGCCAGCAGTTTAATCCCAGACACTGAAGCTTTCTTT
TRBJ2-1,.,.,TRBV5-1,CASSGQGHYNEQFF,TGCGCCAGCAGCGGTCAGGGACACTACAATGAGCAGTTCTTC
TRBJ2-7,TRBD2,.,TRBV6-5,CASSYRREGEHEQYF,TGTGCCAGCAGTTACAGAAGGGAGGGAGAACACGAGCAGTACTTC
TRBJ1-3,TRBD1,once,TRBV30,CAWGLGQGTGNTIYF,TGTGCCTGGGGACTTGGACAGGGGACTGGAAACACCATATATTTT
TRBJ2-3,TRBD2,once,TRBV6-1,CASSETSGGRTDTQYF,TGTGCCAGCAGTGAAACCAGCGGGGGGCGCACAGATACGCAGTATTTT
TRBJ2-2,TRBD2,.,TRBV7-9,CASSPSGPSRYTGELFF,TGTGCCAGCAGCCCTAGCGGGCCTAGCCGATACACCGGGGAGCTGTTTTTT
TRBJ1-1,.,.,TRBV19,CASSLTENTEAFF,TGTGCCAGTAGTCTCACAGAGAACACTGAAGCTTTCTTT
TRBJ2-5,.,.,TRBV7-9,CASSSSRGGQETQYF,TGTGCCAGCAGCTCCTCGAGGGGGGGCCAAGAGACCCAGTACTTC
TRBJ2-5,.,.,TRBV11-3,CASSPSGQETQYF,TGTGCCAGCAGCCCGAGCGGGCAAGAGACCCAGTACTTC
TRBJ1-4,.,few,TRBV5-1,CASSNEGGYEKLFF,TGCGCCAGCAGTAACGAGGGGGGGTATGAAAAACTGTTTTTT
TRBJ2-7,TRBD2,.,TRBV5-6,CASSPRTSGRPYEQYF,TGTGCCAGCAGCCCACGGACTAGCGGGCGACCCTACGAGCAGTACTTC